A selection of T cell receptor beta chains follows, all from one sample in a study of blood T cell repertoires in COVID-19. Libraries were prepared by immunoSEQ multiplex PCR; TCRdb keeps only in-frame clonotypes and omits some of them. The data contain 160,000 or so clones, approximately 86% of them seen just once; the ten biggest clones take up 2.4%. Input material: peripheral blood. Receptors were obtained from a woman in her sixties or seventies with acute or convalescent COVID-19. Each CDR3 is given with its conserved first and last residue. D genes are given only for firm matches. Size is stated for part of the rows, as once, few or many counts, or as a class when the clone is expanded.

v_call,d_call,j_call,clone_size,cdr3_nt,cdr3_aa
TRBV5-1,TRBD1,TRBJ1-4,NA,TGCGCCAGCAACCCCGGGACAGGGACGCAAAAACTGTTTTTT,CASNPGTGTQKLFF
TRBV5-5,TRBD1,TRBJ1-2,NA,TGTGCCAGCAGCCCCTGGGGCACAGGGGAAGTCTATGGCTACACCTTC,CASSPWGTGEVYGYTF
TRBV30,TRBD1,TRBJ1-6,NA,TGTGCCTGGAGTGGGACAGGCTCCGCTTCACCCCTCCACTTT,CAWSGTGSASPLHF
TRBV10-1,NA,TRBJ2-3,once,TGCGCCAGCAGCAAAGAGCTATACACAGATACGCAGTATTTT,CASSKELYTDTQYF
TRBV10-3,TRBD2,TRBJ2-3,few,TGTGCCGTCTCCGAAGCGGGGATGACAGATACGCAGTATTTT,CAVSEAGMTDTQYF
TRBV2,TRBD1,TRBJ1-1,once,TGTGCCAGCAACAGGGGGGACACAATGAACACTGAAGCTTTCTTT,CASNRGDTMNTEAFF
TRBV7-2,NA,TRBJ1-4,once,TGTGCCAGCAGCCCCCAGGCCTTGGTGAATGAAAAACTGTTTTTT,CASSPQALVNEKLFF
TRBV30,TRBD1,TRBJ1-2,NA,TGTGCCTGGAGTTCACCGTTTACAGGGGACTATGGCTACACCTTC,CAWSSPFTGDYGYTF
TRBV9,NA,TRBJ1-2,NA,TGTGCCAGCAGTTCTGAGGTGATGGCGGGTCGCTATGGCTACACCTTC,CASSSEVMAGRYGYTF
TRBV7-9,NA,TRBJ1-1,NA,TGTGCCACCTCGAATTTTCCCGGGGCTGAAGCTTTCTTT,CATSNFPGAEAFF
TRBV9,NA,TRBJ1-5,once,TGTGCCAGCAGCTTGGGTGGGCAGGGGAATCAGCCCCAGCATTTT,CASSLGGQGNQPQHF
TRBV5-6,TRBD1,TRBJ1-2,NA,TGTGCCAGCAGCTTGCAGGGGGCGGGTGGCTACACCTTC,CASSLQGAGGYTF
TRBV20-1,NA,TRBJ2-3,NA,TGCAGTGCTAGTCGACGGGGGGCATCCACAGATACGCAGTATTTT,CSASRRGASTDTQYF
TRBV13,NA,TRBJ1-2,once,TGTGCCAGCAGACGGGGGAGTGGCTACACCTTC,CASRRGSGYTF
TRBV19,NA,TRBJ1-2,NA,TGTGCCAGTAGTGCACAGGGAATTAACTATGGCTACACCTTC,CASSAQGINYGYTF
TRBV5-1,NA,TRBJ1-3,NA,TGCGCCAGCAGCTTGAACCCAAGCGTCTCTGGAAACACCATATATTTT,CASSLNPSVSGNTIYF
TRBV19,NA,TRBJ2-7,NA,TGTGCCAGTAGTAACAACAGGGCCCCGACCGAGGACGAGCAGTACTTC,CASSNNRAPTEDEQYF
TRBV6-1,TRBD1,TRBJ1-2,NA,TGTGCCAGCAGTGAAGCCCCACCGGGACAGGGGGAAGAAGACACCTTC,CASSEAPPGQGEEDTF
TRBV10-3,TRBD1,TRBJ1-2,once,TGTGCCATCAGTGAGTTGACAGGGGGCGGTTATGGCTACACCTTC,CAISELTGGGYGYTF
TRBV28,TRBD1,TRBJ1-1,NA,TGTGCCAGCAGTTTATCACAGGGGGCCTACACTGAAGCTTTCTTT,CASSLSQGAYTEAFF